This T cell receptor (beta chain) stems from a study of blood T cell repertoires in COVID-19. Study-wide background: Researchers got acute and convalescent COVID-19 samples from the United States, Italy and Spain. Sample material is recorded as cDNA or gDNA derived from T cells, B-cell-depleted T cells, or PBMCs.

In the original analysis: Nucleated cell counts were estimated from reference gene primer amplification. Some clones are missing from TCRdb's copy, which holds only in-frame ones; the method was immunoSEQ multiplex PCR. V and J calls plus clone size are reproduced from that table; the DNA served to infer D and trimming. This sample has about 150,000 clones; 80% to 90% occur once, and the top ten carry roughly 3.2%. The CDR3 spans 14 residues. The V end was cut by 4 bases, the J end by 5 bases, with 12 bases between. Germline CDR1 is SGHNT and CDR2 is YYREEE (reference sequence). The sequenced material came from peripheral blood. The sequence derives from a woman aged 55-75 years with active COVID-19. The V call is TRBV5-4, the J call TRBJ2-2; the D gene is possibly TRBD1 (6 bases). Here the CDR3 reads CASSSTGWTGELFF. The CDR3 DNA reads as TGTGCCAGCAGCAGTACAGGGTGGACCGGGGAGCTGTTTTTT. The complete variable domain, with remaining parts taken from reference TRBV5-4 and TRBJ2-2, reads ETGVTQSPTHLIKTRGQQVTLRCSSQSGHNTVSWYQQALGQGPQFIFQYYREEENGRGNFPPRFSGLQFPNYSSELNVNALELDDSALYLCASSSTGWTGELFFGEGSRLTVL.